This TCR beta chain is from a study of blood T cell repertoires in COVID-19. V was clipped by 5 bases and J by 4 bases; unmatched bases: 9. CDR1 SGHVS and CDR2 FQNEAQ come from the germline V gene. The CDR3 is 17 residues long. Some clones are missing from TCRdb's copy, which holds only in-frame ones; the method was immunoSEQ multiplex PCR. The table includes 110,000 to 150,000 clones, 80% to 90% detected once. V and J are TRBV7-8 and TRBJ2-7, with 15 bases matching TRBD2. This receptor was identified in a man between 60 and 70 years old with active or convalescent COVID-19. Sequencing input: peripheral blood. The CDR3 nucleotides are TGTGCCAGCAGCCCCCGGGCGGGACTAGCGGGAGGATACGAGCAGTACTTC. Translated: CASSPRAGLAGGYEQYF.